A selection of T cell receptor beta chains follows, all from one sample in a study of early T cells in non-severe SARS-CoV-2 infection. TCRdb reprocessed the 5' RACE reads with MiXCR, giving one entry per CDR3 protein. This table has about 33,000 distinct CDR3 sequences, less than 6.5% appearing once. The source material was whole blood. The origin of the receptors is an adult who was a healthcare worker with PCR-confirmed SARS-CoV-2 infection or an uninfected control (not recorded which). CDR3s leave out the opening cysteine and the closing phenylalanine or tryptophan. The order of the fields is V gene, J gene, CDR3 protein.

>TRBV5-4|TRBJ2-1
ASSLRGTSGGAGEQF
>TRBV18|TRBJ2-2
ASSPRPQTSGGARSGELF
>TRBV6-8|TRBJ1-3
ASSYPSAGLSGNTIY
>TRBV20-1|TRBJ2-5
SARDSARLGGTQY
>TRBV7-3|TRBJ2-5
ASSLTGGSMETQY
>TRBV19|TRBJ1-5
ASSRDRQLLEPQH
>TRBV12-3/TRBV12-4|TRBJ2-5
ASSLSRGRETQY
>TRBV6-5|TRBJ2-5
ASRHGETQY
>TRBV9|TRBJ2-7
ASSVADNSYEQY
>TRBV15|TRBJ2-3
ATSRPGSTDTQY
>TRBV29-1|TRBJ1-1
SVETQGTEAF
>TRBV6-5|TRBJ2-3
ASTTAEKQDTQY
>TRBV20-1|TRBJ1-4
SARAFGALNEKLF
>TRBV20-1|TRBJ2-7
SARRGQSSYEQY
>TRBV7-9|TRBJ2-7
ASSLDREIDEQY
>TRBV29-1|TRBJ1-1
SGKTSMNTEAF
>TRBV24-1|TRBJ2-2
ATPERGLIWYTGELF
>TRBV7-2|TRBJ2-3
ASSLGGADTQY
>TRBV18|TRBJ2-2
ASSPRTGTNTGELF
>TRBV7-8|TRBJ1-1
ASTGITGTASEAF
>TRBV9|TRBJ2-2
ASSVQGARTTGELF
>TRBV7-3|TRBJ2-3
ASSKWTTDTQY